Shown below are 21 T cell receptor beta chains from a single sample sequenced in a study of spatial heterogeneity in lung cancer. Regarding time point: sample taken at primary tumor resection. Material for sequencing was whole RNA from tumor, nontumor lung or frozen PBMC, left unsorted. TCRdb re-called the 5' RACE reads with MiXCR, one entry per CDR3 protein. The table includes approximately 11,000 distinct CDR3 sequences, around 3.6% detected once. The starting material was normal lung tissue next to the tumor, obtained at surgery. These receptors were obtained from a male donor with early-stage non-small cell lung cancer.

The sample holds many counts of this clonotype. The rearrangement uses TRBV18 and TRBJ2-3, with 13 bases identical to TRBD2. Germline CDR1 reads KGHSH; CDR2 reads LQKENI. Germline trimming cut 0 bases from V and 10 bases from J; bases unmatched to any gene: 4. CDR3 size: 15 residues. CDR3 amino acids: CASSPPGLAGASQYF. CDR3 DNA sequence: TGTGCCAGCTCACCACCCGGACTAGCGGGGGCCTCGCAGTATTTT.

This clonotype was observed at least ten times. This chain uses TRBV6-5 with TRBJ2-7; 7 bases fit TRBD2. CDR3 size: 14 residues. J was trimmed by 0 bases and V by 5 bases; bases with no gene match: 4. Germline V gene lookup returns CDR1 MNHEY and CDR2 SVGAGI. This CDR3 is CASSLRDYSYEQYF. DNA for the CDR3: TGTGCCAGCAGTCTCAGGGACTACTCCTACGAGCAGTACTTC.

By frequency in the sample, this clonotype is medium-sized (0.01 to 0.1%). This chain uses TRBV6-2 or TRBV6-3 with TRBJ2-5; the D is unclear. The CDR3 has 11 amino acids. Trimming took 1 base from V and 11 from J, leaving 8 bases between them. CDR1 and CDR2 (germline): MNHEY, SVGEGT. The CDR3 reads CASSYWNTQYF. The CDR3 DNA is TGTGCCAGCAGTTACTGGAATACTCAGTACTTC.

The V gene is TRBV7-2, the J gene TRBJ1-3; D unresolved. Germline CDR1 and CDR2: SGHTA and FQGNSA. Trimming shortened V by 1 base and J by 0 bases, and 10 bases separated the two germline ends. The CDR3 totals 16 residues. The CDR3 DNA follows: TGTGCCAGCAGCTTAGGGCCCTCATACTCTGGAAACACCATATATTTT. It encodes CASSLGPSYSGNTIYF.

This clonotype was seen at least ten times. The genes are TRBV11-1 and TRBJ2-3, with D unclear. The CDR3 is made up of 14 amino acids. Germline V lookup: CDR1 SGHAT, CDR2 FQDESV (reference sequence). The V and J ends lost 5 bases and 8 bases respectively, with 17 bases between them. Here the CDR3 reads CASSPRAKRGTQYF. The CDR3 DNA is TGTGCCAGCAGCCCTAGGGCTAAGCGTGGTACGCAGTATTTT.

This clonotype has a count of ten or more. V gene TRBV6-2 or TRBV6-3 combines with J gene TRBJ2-3; possibly TRBD2 for D (5 bases). CDR1 is MNHEY, CDR2 SVGEGT, per germline. The CDR3 totals 14 residues. The V end lost 4 bases, the J end lost 2 bases, and 10 bases lay between the germline ends. The CDR3 loop is CASSLSGLTDTQYF. The DNA of the CDR3 is TGTGCCAGCAGTTTAAGCGGCCTCACAGATACGCAGTATTTT.

This clonotype was picked up many times. The J gene is TRBJ2-3, the V gene TRBV2; D is ambiguous. The germline V gene encodes CDR1 SNHLY and CDR2 FYNNEI. The CDR3 covers 11 residues. Trimming pared 4 bases from V and 4 bases from J, leaving 3 bases between. The DNA for the CDR3 is TGTGCCAGCAGTGTGTCAGATACGCAGTATTTT. Translating gives CASSVSDTQYF.

This clonotype has at least ten counts. This sequence joins TRBV12-5 and TRBJ2-3; D gene unclear. CDR3 length: 14 amino acids. V lost 5 bases, J lost 8 bases, and 17 bases lay in between. Per the germline V gene, CDR1 is LGHNT and CDR2 is FRNRAP. The CDR3 here is CASGVGSPLGTQYF. Written as DNA, the CDR3 is TGTGCTAGTGGTGTCGGATCCCCATTGGGTACGCAGTATTTT.

This clonotype occurred many times. The gene calls are TRBV18 and TRBJ2-1; 8 nucleotides match TRBD2. The CDR3 totals 15 residues. Germline V CDR1 and CDR2: KGHSH, LQKENI. J was trimmed by 16 bases and V by 0 bases; bases with no gene match: 14. CDR3 nucleotide sequence: TGTGCCAGCTCACCACCGACTAGCGCCGGAGCGTTCACTTTCTTC. Translation gives CASSPPTSAGAFTFF.

This clonotype was recorded at least ten times. V and J are TRBV5-6 and TRBJ1-2; 11 bases line up with TRBD1. Unmatched junction bases numbered 6, after V lost 3 bases and J lost 8 bases. CDR3 length: 14 residues. Germline V lookup: CDR1 SGHDT, CDR2 YYEEEE. The CDR3 region has the DNA TGTGCCAGCAGCTCTGGGACAGGGGGTTACGGCTACACCTTC. Amino acids: CASSSGTGGYGYTF.

V and J are TRBV5-1 and TRBJ2-5, with 11 bases that match TRBD2. Germline V gene sequence: CDR1 SGHRS, CDR2 YFSETQ. This CDR3 spans 14 amino acids. The V and J ends lost 5 bases and 4 bases, in that order; junction bases with no gene match: 4. CDR3 coding DNA: TGCGCCAGCAGGGCCGGGACTAGCGGAGAGACCCAGTACTTC. Encoded protein: CASRAGTSGETQYF.

This clonotype was detected ten times or more. The chain uses TRBV5-1 and TRBJ1-2; D call uncertain. In germline, CDR1 is SGHRS, CDR2 YFSETQ. V lost 4 bases, J lost 0 bases, and 13 bases lay in between. The CDR3 is 15 amino acids. The CDR3 loop reads CASSPGYETNYGYTF. In DNA form, the CDR3 reads TGCGCCAGCAGCCCCGGATACGAAACTAACTATGGCTACACCTTC.

In its sample, this clonotype was seen many times. The chain recombines TRBV5-1 with TRBJ1-1; TRBD1 agrees at 7 bases. The CDR3 is 15 residues long. After removal of 4 bases from V and 5 bases from J, the junction contained 11 bases not matched to a gene. The germline V gene has CDR1 SGHRS and CDR2 YFSETQ. The CDR3 reads CASSLSGNRGTEAFF. The DNA of the CDR3 is TGCGCCAGCAGCCTCTCCGGGAACAGGGGAACTGAAGCTTTCTTT.

This clonotype has a count of ten or more. The chain couples TRBV4-3 to TRBJ1-5, with 8 positions matching TRBD1. The trim removed 0 bases at V and 6 bases at J, leaving 10 bases unmatched. The V gene's germline CDR1 is LGHNA and CDR2 YSLEER. The CDR3 spans 17 residues. CDR3 nucleotides: TGCGCCAGCAGCCAAGATATTCGGACAGGGCTAGGTCAGCCCCAGCATTTT. Residues: CASSQDIRTGLGQPQHF.

This clonotype ranks as medium-sized. The chain recombines TRBV6-4 with TRBJ2-1; 10 nucleotides align to TRBD2. The CDR3 is made up of 15 amino acids. V was clipped by 3 bases and J by 5 bases; unmatched bases: 4. In germline, CDR1 is MRHNA, CDR2 SNTAGT. The CDR3 region is CASSEIAGGNNEQFF. CDR3 DNA sequence: TGTGCCAGCAGTGAAATAGCGGGAGGTAACAATGAGCAGTTCTTC.

By proportion, this clonotype is medium-sized. This rearrangement joins TRBV7-6 to TRBJ2-7, with D unresolved. Trimming pared 5 bases from V and 2 bases from J, leaving 10 bases between. Germline V gives CDR1 SGHVS, CDR2 FNYEAQ. The CDR3 loop spans 13 amino acids. The CDR3 nucleotides read TGTGCCAGCAGCCCCTACATTACCTACGAGCAGTACTTC. Amino acid sequence: CASSPYITYEQYF.

This clonotype is deemed medium-sized. The genes are TRBV6-5 and TRBJ2-5; no reliable D call. V was shortened by 2 bases and J by 1 base, with 11 bases between the two germline ends. The CDR3 contains 15 residues. The germline V gene encodes CDR1 MNHEY and CDR2 SVGAGI. The DNA of the CDR3 is TGTGCCAGCAGTTACGGGAACAAAATCCAAGAGACCCAGTACTTC. This codes for CASSYGNKIQETQYF.

This clonotype was seen many times. V and J are TRBV4-2 and TRBJ2-2; D possibly uses TRBD1 or TRBD2 (5 bases each). The CDR3 runs 14 residues. The germline gives CDR1 LGHNA, CDR2 YNFKEQ. Trimming pared 2 bases from V and 4 bases from J, leaving 8 bases between. CDR3 DNA: TGTGCCAGCAGCCAAAGGGACCTCACCGGGGAGCTGTTTTTT. Amino acid sequence: CASSQRDLTGELFF.

This clonotype was found a few times. The J gene is TRBJ1-6, the V gene TRBV6-5; no clear D. The CDR3 has 13 residues. CDR1 and CDR2 (germline): MNHEY, SVGAGI. The V end was cut by 8 bases, the J end by 5 bases, with 10 bases between. CDR3 amino acids: CASREMNNSPLHF. The CDR3 nucleotides read TGTGCCAGCCGTGAGATGAATAATTCACCCCTCCACTTT.

This clonotype showed up many times. This rearrangement joins TRBV20-1 to TRBJ1-6; TRBD1 might be the D (5 bases). The CDR3 runs 15 residues. Trimming cost V 6 bases and J 0 bases, with 12 bases left between them. Germline V gene lookup returns CDR1 DFQATT and CDR2 SNEGSKA (reference sequence). The CDR3 DNA sequence: TGCAGTGCGCTAGACAGTAGCTCCTATAATTCACCCCTCCACTTT. Translation gives CSALDSSSYNSPLHF.

This clonotype has just a few counts. The J gene is TRBJ2-5, the V gene TRBV6-1, with 8 positions matching TRBD2. Trimming at V came to 3 bases and at J to 4 bases, leaving 4 bases not matched to a gene. Germline lookup yields CDR1 MNHNS and CDR2 SASEGT. CDR3 length equals 14 residues. The CDR3 region has the DNA TGTGCCAGCAGTGACGGACTAGCCCTAGAGACCCAGTACTTC. Translation gives CASSDGLALETQYF.